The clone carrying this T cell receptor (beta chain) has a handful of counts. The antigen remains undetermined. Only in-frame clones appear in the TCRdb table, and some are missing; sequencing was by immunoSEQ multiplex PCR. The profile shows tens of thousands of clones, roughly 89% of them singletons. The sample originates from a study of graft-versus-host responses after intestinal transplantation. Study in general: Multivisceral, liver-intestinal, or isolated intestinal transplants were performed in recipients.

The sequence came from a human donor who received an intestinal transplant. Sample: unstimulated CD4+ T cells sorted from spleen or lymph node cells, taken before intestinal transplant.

CDR3 protein: CASSYRREPQHF. CDR3 DNA: TGTGCCAGCAGTTACCGGCGGGAGCCCCAGCATTTT. V usage is TRBV6-6 and J usage is TRBJ1-5; D remains unclear. V was clipped by 2 bases and J by 8 bases, with 7 bases between them. The CDR3 runs 12 residues. CDR1 MNHNY and CDR2 SVGAGI come from the germline V gene (reference sequence).